The table lists the clone carrying this TCR beta chain with a few counts. Its antigen is still unknown. This sample was included in a study of cytomegalovirus exposure and HLA in healthy donors. General study results and limits: Using a false discovery rate of 0.05, a later analysis showed that 16,000 or so TCR beta sequences were associated with HLA alleles.

The CDR3 totals 14 residues. Looked up from germline, CDR1 is SGHRS and CDR2 is YFSETQ. Trimming took 5 bases from V and 1 from J, leaving 12 bases between them. This PCR relied on a set of 60 Vbeta primers and 13 Jbeta primers. Sequenced by immunoSEQ multiplex PCR; TCRdb stores in-frame clones only, minus some. This sample yields around 150,000 clones, of which over 65% are seen a single time; about 4.3% belongs to the top ten. The rearrangement joins TRBV5-1 to TRBJ2-5; TRBD2 is a possible D gene (7 bases). The receptor was isolated from a man younger than 35 in good health and CMV-seropositive. What was sequenced was PBMCs. The CDR3 region is CASSSGGLQETQYF. CDR3 coding DNA: TGCGCCAGCAGTTCGGGGGGCCTCCAAGAGACCCAGTACTTC.